The text below deals with one TCR beta chain. Its antigen is unknown. With no exception, relapse followed autologous stem cell transplantation in all patients, and brentuximab vedotin exposure varied. The record originates from a study of PD-1 blockade in classical Hodgkin lymphoma. Study outcomes and limitations: Repertoire differences lack defined causes, possibly disease activity or prior therapy. As was reported, newly diagnosed patients showed lower baseline TCR diversity than healthy donors did. Patients who responded completely had about the same baseline diversity as newly diagnosed patients.

Between the trimmed V and J ends, which lost 0 bases and 0 bases, there was a span of 12 bases. The germline CDR1 and CDR2 sequences are MNHNY and SVGAGI (reference sequence). This CDR3 has 16 residues. Generated by immunoSEQ multiplex PCR, the TCRdb table keeps only in-frame clones and is missing some. The sample lists approximately 60,000 clones; roughly nine tenths were seen once. This chain uses TRBV6-6 with TRBJ2-7; D gene uncertain. The specimen comprised peripheral blood mononuclear cells (PBMCs), sampled at baseline. The receptor was derived from a human donor with classical Hodgkin lymphoma. This chain's CDR3 is CASSYSTVGISYEQYF. In DNA, the CDR3 is TGTGCCAGCAGTTACTCGACCGTGGGCATCTCCTACGAGCAGTACTTC.